Below are 14 T cell receptor beta chains sequenced from a single sample in a study of T cell responses to AZD1222 COVID-19 vaccine. Clones were read by immunoSEQ multiplex PCR, and TCRdb kept only the in-frame ones, dropping some. The table includes under 70,000 clones, 60% to 80% detected once. The sequencing here drew on peripheral blood, taken 28 days after the second AZD1222 dose. Receptors were obtained from an adult who received the AZD1222 COVID-19 vaccine.

The V call is TRBV2, the J call TRBJ2-7, with TRBD2 identical over 10 bases. The V segment lost 11 bases and the J segment 2 bases; nucleotides outside the gene matches: 6. The CDR3 has 13 residues. Germline loops: CDR1 SNHLY, CDR2 FYNNEI. This chain's CDR3 is CAGSSGRPYEQYF. For the CDR3, the DNA is TGTGCCGGATCTAGCGGGAGACCCTACGAGCAGTACTTC.

The chain links TRBV28 to TRBJ2-5, with 9 bases matching TRBD1. This CDR3 is 17 amino acids long. The germline gives CDR1 MDHEN, CDR2 SYDVKM. The V and J ends lost 4 bases and 2 bases, in that order; junction bases with no gene match: 11. The CDR3 reads CASSSAYRGRGQETQYF. The CDR3 coding sequence is TGTGCCAGCAGTTCCGCATACAGGGGGCGGGGGCAAGAGACCCAGTACTTC.

Judged by abundance, this clone is medium-sized (0.01 to 0.1%). V usage is TRBV6-4 and J usage is TRBJ2-2, with 7 bases fitting TRBD1. V lost 3 bases and J lost 6; bases outside the gene matches: 7. The CDR3 length is 15 residues. Germline assignment: CDR1 MRHNA and CDR2 SNTAGT. CDR3 sequence reads: CASSEEAGGAGELFF. CDR3 bases: TGTGCCAGCAGTGAGGAGGCAGGGGGTGCCGGGGAGCTGTTTTTT.

This chain joins TRBV19 and TRBJ1-1; no firm D call. This CDR3 is 15 amino acids long. V was trimmed by 0 bases and J by 0 bases, leaving 8 bases between them. Germline-derived CDR1 and CDR2 are LNHDA and SQIVND (reference sequence). CDR3 DNA: TGTGCCAGTAGTATAGATGGATTGGTGAACACTGAAGCTTTCTTT. Translation: CASSIDGLVNTEAFF.

V is TRBV5-1 and J is TRBJ1-1; TRBD1 agrees at 9 bases. The CDR3 is 15 residues long. Germline V gene lookup returns CDR1 SGHRS and CDR2 YFSETQ. Germline trimming cut 4 bases from V and 1 base from J; bases unmatched to any gene: 5. CDR3 nucleotides: TGCGCCAGCAGCACACAGGGGGCCTCGAACACTGAAGCTTTCTTT. This encodes CASSTQGASNTEAFF.

DNA for the CDR3: TGTGCCAGCAGCACCGACCGGGCTCTGATAGGCACTGAAGCTTTCTTT. This encodes CASSTDRALIGTEAFF. The chain joins TRBV7-9 to TRBJ1-1; no definite D call. The V end was cut by 5 bases, the J end by 4 bases, with 20 bases between. CDR1 is SEHNR, CDR2 FQNEAQ, per germline (reference sequence). The CDR3 extends over 16 amino acids.

This chain joins TRBV7-6 and TRBJ2-4; TRBD1 agrees at 7 bases. Germline trimming cut 5 bases from V and 1 base from J; bases unmatched to any gene: 8. The CDR3 covers 16 residues. The germline V gene encodes CDR1 SGHVS and CDR2 FNYEAQ. The CDR3 nucleotides read TGTGCCAGCAGCCCAACCTCGACAGGGGCCAAAAACATTCAGTACTTC. It encodes CASSPTSTGAKNIQYF. Filled out from reference TRBV7-6 and TRBJ2-4, the complete variable domain reads GAGVSQSPRYKVTKRGQDVALRCDPISGHVSLYWYRQALGQGPEFLTYFNYEAQQDKSGLPNDRFSAERPEGSISTLTIQRTEQRDSAMYRCASSPTSTGAKNIQYFGAGTRLSVL.

This clone came up once. CDR3: CATTNGANTEAFF. The CDR3 nucleotides read TGCGCCACCACGAACGGGGCGAACACTGAAGCTTTCTTT. The V and J genes are TRBV10-2 and TRBJ1-1; perhaps TRBD1 as D (5 bases). Germline V CDR1 and CDR2: WSHSY, SAAADI. Trimming left V 10 bases short and J 1 base short, with 13 bases between. The CDR3 has 13 amino acids.

On this clone: A junction boundary mismatches the germline segment, possibly from a read error. The chain recombines TRBV7-8 with TRBJ2-7; 8 bases agree with TRBD1. This CDR3 spans 15 amino acids. Looked up from germline, CDR1 is SGHVS and CDR2 is FQNEAQ. CDR3 coding DNA: TGTGCCAGCAGTTTAGGACAGGGAAGGTCCTACGAGCAGTACTTC. Translated, it gives CASSLGQGRSYEQYF.

The V call is TRBV20-1, the J call TRBJ2-7; tentatively, D is TRBD1 or TRBD2 (5 bases each). V dropped 7 bases and J dropped 4 bases, with 8 bases sitting between them. The germline CDR1 and CDR2 sequences are DFQATT and SNEGSKA (reference sequence). This CDR3 region has 10 residues. The CDR3, as DNA: TGCAGTGTGGGGGAGTACGAGCAGTACGTC. This sequence encodes CSVGEYEQYV.

Only a few counts were recorded for this clone. The chain links TRBV28 to TRBJ2-5; possible D gene TRBD2, 6 bases. The V gene lost 6 bases and the J gene lost 7 bases, with 15 bases spanning the gap. CDR1 is MDHEN, CDR2 SYDVKM, per germline. The CDR3 runs 13 residues. The DNA of the CDR3 is TGTGCCAGCAGCCCCCGGAGGGTTGCGACCCAGTACTTC. Translation: CASSPRRVATQYF.

The gene calls are TRBV2 and TRBJ1-6, with 7 bases lining up with TRBD1. Trimming cost V 5 bases and J 0 bases; bases outside gene matches: 4. The germline CDR1 and CDR2 sequences are SNHLY and FYNNEI. The CDR3 covers 16 residues. The CDR3 reads CASSRTGSSYNSPLHF. CDR3 bases: TGTGCCAGCAGTCGGACAGGAAGCTCCTATAATTCACCCCTCCACTTT.

The chain joins TRBV11-2 to TRBJ2-1; TRBD1 matches 11 bases. Germline CDR1 is SGHAT and CDR2 is FQNNGV. The CDR3 length is 16 residues. The J segment lost 10 bases and the V segment lost 3 bases, leaving 11 bases of the junction unmatched. The DNA of the CDR3 is TGTGCCAGCAGCTTTCTTTCCGGGACAGGGGGTTTGGAGCAGTTCTTC. Translated: CASSFLSGTGGLEQFF.

The chain combines TRBV7-6 with TRBJ2-3; D is tentatively TRBD1 or TRBD2 (5 bases each). Per germline, CDR1 SGHVS and CDR2 FNYEAQ. This CDR3 comprises 15 residues. Trimming removed 1 base at V and 2 bases at J, with 10 bases between. CDR3 residues: CASSLGGINTDTQYF. CDR3 nucleotide sequence: TGTGCCAGCAGCTTAGGGGGGATCAACACAGATACGCAGTATTTT.